Detailed here is one T cell receptor beta chain. The sample originates from a study of blood T cell repertoires in COVID-19. Study-level information: Researchers got acute and convalescent COVID-19 samples from the United States, Italy and Spain. Nucleic acid was either cDNA or gDNA, and it came from T cells, B-cell-depleted T cells, or PBMCs.

Assay: immunoSEQ multiplex PCR; the TCRdb copy retains only in-frame clones and omits some. This sample has roughly 150,000 clones, with 65% to 90% found just once. The germline V gene has CDR1 SGHRS and CDR2 YFSETQ. The CDR3 totals 16 residues. J was trimmed by 8 bases and V by 3 bases; bases with no gene match: 8. This TCR came from a man aged 45 to 65 with acute or convalescent COVID-19. V is TRBV5-1 and J is TRBJ1-4, with 12 bases lining up with TRBD1. Input material: peripheral blood. CDR3 protein: CASSYGDRGRHEKLFF. The CDR3 nucleotides are TGCGCCAGCAGCTACGGGGACAGGGGGCGACACGAAAAACTGTTTTTT.